The 10 T cell receptor beta chains reported below all come from one sample, sequenced in a study of T cell repertoires in cytomegalovirus infection. TCRdb recomputed calls from the reads with MiXCR, one row per CDR3 protein. The sample has 380,000 or so distinct CDR3 sequences, about 32% seen once. For these receptors, no antigen is known. The sequences come from cultured PBMCs, collected from culture after CMV antigen stimulation. The receptors here all came from a human donor in good health (CMV status not recorded). Some clones in this sample may be carry-over from other donors' samples.

The chain employs TRBV10-3 and TRBJ2-3; no reliable D call. This CDR3 is 12 amino acids long. Germline CDR1 and CDR2: ENHRY and SYGVKD. V lost 6 bases, J lost 6 bases, and 10 bases lay in between. CDR3 protein: CAIRGTGDTQYF. The CDR3 region has the DNA TGTGCCATCAGGGGAACCGGGGATACGCAGTATTTT.

The rearrangement joins TRBV6-6 to TRBJ1-5; D is unresolved. The CDR3 has 8 amino acids. From germline, CDR1 is MNHNY and CDR2 SVGAGI (reference sequence). The germline V and J ends were trimmed by 11 bases and 11 bases, with 7 bases remaining between them. The CDR3 spells CAVGAQHF. CDR3 nucleotides: TGTGCCGTCGGGGCCCAGCATTTT.

This rearrangement joins TRBV19 to TRBJ1-2; tentative D call: TRBD1 (5 bases). V shed 4 bases and J shed 8 bases, with 17 bases lying between them. Looked up from germline, CDR1 is LNHDA and CDR2 is SQIVND (reference sequence). The CDR3 is 14 residues long. In DNA, the CDR3 is TGTGCCAGTAGTACCCAGGGCTCGGAGAAGGGCTACACCTTC. It translates to CASSTQGSEKGYTF.

This clonotype was counted only a few times. V is TRBV12-3 or TRBV12-4 and J is TRBJ2-4, with D unclear. The length of the CDR3 is 14 residues. Between the trimmed V and J ends, which lost 6 bases and 0 bases, there was a span of 9 bases. The CDR3 sequence is CASSPALAKNIQYF. CDR3 coding DNA: TGTGCCAGCAGCCCCGCGCTAGCCAAAAACATTCAGTACTTC.

This clonotype was seen only a few times. The V gene is TRBV5-1, the J gene TRBJ2-3; D gene ambiguous. Trimming removed 5 bases from V and 3 bases from J, with 16 bases in between. Germline V gives CDR1 SGHRS, CDR2 YFSETQ. CDR3 length: 15 residues. CDR3 region: CASRSLGIGTDTQYF. The CDR3 DNA follows: TGCGCCAGCAGATCCCTCGGCATCGGAACAGATACGCAGTATTTT. Together with reference TRBV5-1 and TRBJ2-3, the CDR3 gives the full variable domain: KAGVTQTPRYLIKTRGQQVTLSCSPISGHRSVSWYQQTPGQGLQFLFEYFSETQRNKGNFPGRFSGRQFSNSRSEMNVSTLELGDSALYLCASRSLGIGTDTQYFGPGTRLTVL.

This clonotype was detected many times. The chain carries TRBV7-9 and TRBJ1-5, with D uncertain. Germline CDR1 is SEHNR and CDR2 is FQNEAQ (reference sequence). The CDR3 spans 14 residues. The ends were cut back, 2 bases at V and 3 bases at J, with 8 bases in the middle. The CDR3 nucleotides read TGTGCCAGCAGCTTAATAGGGCCCAATCAGCCCCAGCATTTT. This translates into CASSLIGPNQPQHF.

This clonotype was observed a single time. The chain links TRBV20-1 to TRBJ2-3; 13 bases match TRBD2. V lost 3 bases and J lost 2; bases outside the gene matches: 5. This CDR3 has 16 residues. Germline V lookup: CDR1 DFQATT, CDR2 SNEGSKA (reference sequence). DNA of the CDR3: TGCAGTGCTAGGGGACTAGCGGGACCTAACACAGATACGCAGTATTTT. Amino acid sequence: CSARGLAGPNTDTQYF.

Here the CDR3 reads CASSLDSDRRGYTF. In DNA form, the CDR3 reads TGTGCCAGCAGCTTAGATTCGGACAGAAGGGGCTACACCTTC. The rearrangement links TRBV7-2 to TRBJ1-2; perhaps TRBD1 as D (6 bases). The CDR3 is made up of 14 amino acids. V was pared by 1 base and J by 8 bases, with 14 bases between. Germline CDR1 and CDR2: SGHTA and FQGNSA.

This chain connects TRBV24-1 to TRBJ2-1, with TRBD1 identical over 7 bases. The length of the CDR3 is 15 residues. Germline CDR1 is KGHDR and CDR2 is SFDVKD. V shed 4 bases and J 6 bases; nucleotides not matched to a gene: 8. The chain's CDR3 is CATSDQGVPSNEQFF. The CDR3 DNA sequence: TGTGCCACCAGTGACCAGGGGGTCCCTAGCAATGAGCAGTTCTTC.

The chain combines TRBV12-3 or TRBV12-4 with TRBJ2-1, with TRBD1 as a possible D gene (5 bases). Trimming stripped 3 bases from V and 4 bases from J, with 13 bases between. The CDR3 is 15 residues long. As DNA, the CDR3 is TGTGCCAGCAGTTTGACAGATGGACGATACAATGAGCAGTTCTTC. It specifies CASSLTDGRYNEQFF.